These T cell receptor beta chains were read from a single sample in a study of CD8 T cells in ankylosing spondylitis. A single record per CDR3 protein comes from TCRdb applying MiXCR to the 5' RACE reads. The sample consists of fewer than 200,000 distinct CDR3 sequences, 9.5% to 10% of them appearing once. The material sequenced was blood, either unsorted or a sorted T cell fraction (not recorded which). These receptors all come from a female donor with ankylosing spondylitis or in good health (not recorded which). The CDR3 runs from the conserved cysteine through the conserved F or W. A D gene is named only where the DNA matches it firmly. Expanded clones are given a class, and other clones once, few, many or no size at all.

J gene,clone size,V gene,CDR3 length,D gene,CDR3 protein,CDR3 DNA
TRBJ2-7,.,TRBV12-3/TRBV12-4,14,TRBD2,CASSSPGGAYEQYF,TGTGCCAGCAGTTCCCCCGGGGGGGCCTACGAGCAGTACTTC
TRBJ1-1,.,TRBV6-5,15,TRBD1,CASSSELTGGYEAFF,TGTGCCAGCAGTTCCGAATTGACAGGGGGCTATGAAGCTTTCTTT
TRBJ2-7,.,TRBV7-9,14,TRBD1,CASSSMTGTHEQYF,TGTGCCAGCAGCTCAATGACAGGGACCCACGAGCAGTACTTC
TRBJ1-2,.,TRBV4-3,14,.,CASSQDRGRKGYTF,TGCGCCAGCAGCCAAGACAGGGGAAGGAAGGGCTACACCTTC
TRBJ2-7,.,TRBV3-1,18,TRBD2,CAFSFRREAHRMLYEQYF,TGTGCCTTCAGTTTTAGGCGGGAGGCTCACCGGATGCTCTACGAGCAGTACTTC
TRBJ2-5,many,TRBV12-3/TRBV12-4,15,.,CASSLAHQFQETQYF,TGTGCCAGCAGTTTAGCGCATCAGTTCCAGGAGACCCAGTACTTC
TRBJ2-2,many,TRBV14,13,.,CASSPYRSGELFF,TGTGCCAGCAGCCCGTACAGGTCCGGGGAGCTGTTTTTT
TRBJ2-1,.,TRBV27,17,TRBD2,CASSPLSSSGRAAEQFF,TGTGCCAGCAGTCCCCTCTCCTCTAGCGGGAGGGCGGCTGAGCAGTTCTTC
TRBJ2-7,many,TRBV15,15,.,CATSRAYRERDEQYF,TGTGCCACCAGCAGAGCTTACAGGGAAAGGGACGAGCAGTACTTC
TRBJ2-7,.,TRBV11-2,16,.,CASSSTPGPEGYEQYF,TGTGCCAGCAGCTCAACCCCGGGCCCCGAGGGGTACGAGCAGTACTTC
TRBJ2-7,many,TRBV5-1,15,TRBD1,CASSPSGQGIDEQYF,TGCGCCAGCAGCCCATCGGGACAGGGCATCGACGAGCAGTACTTC
TRBJ2-1,many,TRBV29-1,13,.,CSVPRDLYNEQFF,TGCAGCGTTCCCCGGGACCTATACAATGAGCAGTTCTTC
TRBJ2-7,.,TRBV9,15,TRBD2,CASSVGGLAGDEQYF,TGTGCCAGCAGCGTCGGGGGGCTAGCGGGAGACGAGCAGTACTTC
TRBJ2-7,few,TRBV7-9,14,TRBD1,CASRAQGASYEQYF,TGTGCCAGCAGGGCACAGGGGGCCTCCTACGAGCAGTACTTC
TRBJ1-1,many,TRBV24-1,13,.,CATSDSDRTEAFF,TGTGCCACCAGTGACTCCGACAGAACTGAAGCTTTCTTT
TRBJ2-3,few,TRBV2,15,.,CASSGGTGPPDTQYF,TGTGCCAGCAGTGGGGGAACAGGTCCCCCAGATACGCAGTATTTT
TRBJ2-3,.,TRBV10-1,18,TRBD2,CASSPRTSGSFRTDTQYF,TGCGCCAGCAGTCCCCGGACTAGCGGGAGCTTCCGCACAGATACGCAGTATTTT
TRBJ2-5,.,TRBV6-2/TRBV6-3,16,TRBD1,CASSYQTGTGKETQYF,TGTGCCAGCAGTTACCAAACCGGGACAGGAAAAGAGACCCAGTACTTC
TRBJ1-2,many,TRBV6-1,11,.,CASPARGGYTF,TGTGCCAGCCCCGCCCGGGGGGGCTACACCTTC
TRBJ1-4,few,TRBV29-1,13,.,CSVYRATNEKLFF,TGCAGCGTTTACAGGGCAACTAATGAAAAACTGTTTTTT
TRBJ2-5,.,TRBV9,13,.,CASSVGQGETQYF,TGTGCCAGCAGCGTAGGGCAGGGGGAGACCCAGTACTTC
TRBJ1-1,few,TRBV12-5,20,TRBD1,CASGLTLTGPQGRKNTEAFF,TGTGCTAGTGGTTTGACTCTGACGGGGCCACAGGGGAGGAAGAACACTGAAGCTTTCTTT
TRBJ2-7,few,TRBV7-2,14,.,CASSLGREAYEQYF,TGTGCCAGCAGCTTAGGCAGGGAGGCCTACGAGCAGTACTTC
TRBJ2-3,few,TRBV11-2,14,.,CASSLVRVTDTQYF,TGTGCCAGCAGCTTAGTAAGGGTTACAGATACGCAGTATTTT
TRBJ1-1,many,TRBV12-3/TRBV12-4,13,TRBD1,CASRQGTGNEAFF,TGTGCCAGCAGACAAGGGACAGGGAATGAAGCTTTCTTT
TRBJ2-7,.,TRBV4-3,15,TRBD2,CASSQGAGELNEQYF,TGCGCCAGCAGCCAAGGTGCGGGAGAATTGAACGAGCAGTACTTC
TRBJ2-1,few,TRBV20-1,15,TRBD2,CSAKGGTSGINEQFF,TGCAGTGCTAAGGGGGGGACTAGCGGGATCAATGAGCAGTTCTTC
TRBJ1-2,many,TRBV13,15,.,CASSQDGATLYGYTF,TGTGCCAGCAGCCAGGACGGCGCTACCCTCTATGGCTACACCTTC
TRBJ2-5,few,TRBV7-9,15,.,CASSPSSGFQETQYF,TGTGCCAGCTCCCCCAGTAGCGGCTTTCAAGAGACCCAGTACTTC
TRBJ2-1,many,TRBV28,15,.,CASSLNPGVGDEQFF,TGTGCCAGCAGTTTAAACCCGGGAGTTGGGGATGAGCAGTTCTTC
TRBJ2-7,few,TRBV28,14,TRBD1,CASSSGTAFYEQYF,TGTGCCAGCAGTTCCGGGACAGCGTTCTACGAGCAGTACTTC
TRBJ1-2,many,TRBV9,15,TRBD1,CASSGTGQGNYGYTF,TGTGCCAGCAGCGGCACGGGACAGGGAAACTATGGCTACACCTTC
TRBJ2-7,few,TRBV5-1,15,TRBD2,CASSPSGRTSYEQYF,TGCGCCAGCAGCCCTAGCGGGAGGACCTCCTACGAGCAGTACTTC
TRBJ2-1,few,TRBV13,16,TRBD2,CASSPTGSGFYNEQFF,TGTGCCAGCAGCCCAACGGGTAGCGGGTTTTACAATGAGCAGTTCTTC
TRBJ2-1,many,TRBV11-2,13,TRBD2,CASSLGTTGEQFF,TGTGCCAGCAGCCTAGGGACTACGGGCGAGCAGTTCTTC
TRBJ2-1,.,TRBV19,15,.,CARISSEGRYNEQFF,TGTGCCAGGATCTCGTCGGAGGGAAGGTACAATGAGCAGTTCTTC
TRBJ2-3,once,TRBV9,14,.,CASSAGQSTDTQYF,TGTGCCAGCAGCGCCGGACAAAGCACAGATACGCAGTATTTT
TRBJ1-5,many,TRBV7-9,15,.,CASSSGTISNQPQHF,TGTGCCAGCAGCTCCGGGACAATAAGCAATCAGCCCCAGCATTTT
TRBJ2-1,.,TRBV7-9,16,.,CASSLDTGVTFYEQFF,TGTGCCAGCAGCTTAGATACGGGAGTGACTTTTTATGAGCAGTTCTTC
TRBJ2-7,.,TRBV30,14,.,CAWSRGTSLDEQYF,TGTGCCTGGAGTAGGGGAACCAGCCTCGACGAGCAGTACTTC
TRBJ2-1,.,TRBV5-4,17,TRBD1,CASSPSAWGQGSNEQFF,TGTGCCAGCAGCCCCTCCGCGTGGGGACAGGGAAGCAATGAGCAGTTCTTC
TRBJ2-5,.,TRBV7-2,14,.,CASSPWTPQETQYF,TGTGCCAGCAGCCCATGGACTCCACAAGAGACCCAGTACTTC
TRBJ2-2,few,TRBV7-9,16,.,CASSPGGPLNTGELFF,TGTGCCAGCAGCCCCGGCGGCCCCCTGAACACCGGGGAGCTGTTTTTT
TRBJ2-7,.,TRBV5-5,17,TRBD2,CASSLDWGQASGYEQYF,TGTGCCAGCAGCTTGGACTGGGGTCAGGCTAGCGGCTACGAGCAGTACTTC
TRBJ2-7,few,TRBV20-1,13,.,CSARGTNSYEQYF,TGCAGTGCCAGGGGGACTAACTCCTACGAGCAGTACTTC
TRBJ2-7,few,TRBV9,15,TRBD2,CASSVASGGGYEQYF,TGTGCCAGCAGCGTAGCCAGCGGGGGGGGCTACGAGCAGTACTTC
TRBJ2-1,few,TRBV9,16,TRBD1,CASSVGSGGLYNEQFF,TGTGCCAGCAGCGTAGGTTCAGGGGGCCTCTACAATGAGCAGTTCTTC
TRBJ2-7,few,TRBV7-2,16,TRBD2,CASSPEWTSGEYEQYF,TGTGCCAGCAGCCCCGAATGGACTAGCGGGGAATACGAGCAGTACTTC
TRBJ1-1,.,TRBV7-6,14,.,CASSPSTGAAEAFF,TGTGCCAGCAGCCCCAGTACCGGGGCGGCTGAAGCTTTCTTT
TRBJ2-1,.,TRBV20-1,15,.,CSARGLGSSYNEQFF,TGCAGTGCTAGAGGCCTAGGGAGCTCCTACAATGAGCAGTTCTTC
TRBJ2-1,.,TRBV11-3,15,.,CASSLPLRRGLEQFF,TGTGCCAGCAGCTTACCCCTCAGGAGGGGTTTGGAGCAGTTCTTC
TRBJ2-5,many,TRBV20-1,17,.,CSASPISQGGRAETQYF,TGCAGTGCTAGCCCTATCTCGCAAGGAGGGAGAGCAGAGACCCAGTACTTC